The T cell receptor beta chain under discussion was sequenced for a study of shared clonotypes between healthy human individuals. Adult Caucasians living in Nashville, Tennessee made up all of the donors. Both subsets, CD45RA+ naive and CD45RA-negative memory, were split from the CD4+ cells. Generated by immunoSEQ multiplex PCR, the TCRdb table keeps only in-frame clones and is missing some. The repertoire holds millions of clones, with 95% as singletons. Sequenced material: naive CD4+ T cells sorted from blood. Subset: CD45RA+ positively selected. The sequence derives from a man younger than 35 in good health.

CDR3 in amino acids: CASSPWGNGESPLHF. The CDR3 DNA follows: TGTGCCAGTAGTCCCTGGGGGAACGGAGAGTCACCCCTCCACTTT. The chain couples TRBV19 to TRBJ1-6; tentatively, D is TRBD1 (5 bases). V was cut by 5 bases and J by 10 bases, with 18 bases left in between. The germline V gene encodes CDR1 LNHDA and CDR2 SQIVND (reference sequence). This CDR3 has 15 residues.